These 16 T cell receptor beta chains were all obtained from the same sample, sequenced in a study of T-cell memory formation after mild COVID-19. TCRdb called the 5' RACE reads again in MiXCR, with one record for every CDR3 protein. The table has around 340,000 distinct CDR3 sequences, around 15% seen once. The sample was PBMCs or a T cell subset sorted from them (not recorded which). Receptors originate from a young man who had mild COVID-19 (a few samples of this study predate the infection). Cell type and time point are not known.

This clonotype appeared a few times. CDR3 in DNA: TGTGCCACCAGCAGAGGCCGGGGGAGCACAGATACGCAGTATTTT. Translation gives CATSRGRGSTDTQYF. The gene calls are TRBV15 and TRBJ2-3, with D maybe TRBD2 (6 bases). The CDR3 runs 15 residues. The V gene's germline CDR1 is LNHNV and CDR2 YYDKDF (reference sequence). Trimming pared 1 base from V and 0 bases from J, leaving 8 bases between. The full variable domain, with the rest looked up from reference TRBV15 and TRBJ2-3, is DAMVIQNPRYQVTQFGKPVTLSCSQTLNHNVMYWYQQKSSQAPKLLFHYYDKDFNNEADTPDNFQSRRPNTSFCFLDIRSPGLGDTAMYLCATSRGRGSTDTQYFGPGTRLTVL.

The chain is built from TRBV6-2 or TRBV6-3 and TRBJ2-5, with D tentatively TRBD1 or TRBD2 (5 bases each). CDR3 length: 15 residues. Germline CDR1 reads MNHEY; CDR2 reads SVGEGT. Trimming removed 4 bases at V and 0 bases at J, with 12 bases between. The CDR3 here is CASSWGSGYQETQYF. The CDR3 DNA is TGTGCCAGCAGTTGGGGGTCCGGGTACCAAGAGACCCAGTACTTC.

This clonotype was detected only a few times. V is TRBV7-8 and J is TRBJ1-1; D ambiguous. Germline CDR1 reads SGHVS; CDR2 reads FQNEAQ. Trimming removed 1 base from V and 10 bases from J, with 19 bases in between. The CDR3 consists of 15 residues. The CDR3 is CASSLGRTWAGLAFF. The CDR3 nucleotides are TGTGCCAGCAGCTTAGGCCGAACTTGGGCCGGATTAGCTTTCTTT.

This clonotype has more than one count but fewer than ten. The CDR3: CASSSVQAGGPYNEQFF. Here the CDR3 DNA reads TGTGCCAGCAGCTCAGTTCAAGCGGGGGGACCATACAATGAGCAGTTCTTC. This sequence joins TRBV7-9 and TRBJ2-1; TRBD2 matches at 9 bases. There are 17 residues in the CDR3. Germline-derived CDR1 and CDR2 are SEHNR and FQNEAQ (reference sequence). Unmatched junction bases numbered 11, after V lost 4 bases and J lost 4 bases.

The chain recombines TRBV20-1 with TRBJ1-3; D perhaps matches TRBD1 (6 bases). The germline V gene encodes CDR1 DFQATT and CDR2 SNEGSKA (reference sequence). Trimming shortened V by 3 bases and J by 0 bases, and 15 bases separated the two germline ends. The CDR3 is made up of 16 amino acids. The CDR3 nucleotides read TGCAGTGCTAGTATACCGGGACACAACTCTGGAAACACCATATATTTT. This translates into CSASIPGHNSGNTIYF.

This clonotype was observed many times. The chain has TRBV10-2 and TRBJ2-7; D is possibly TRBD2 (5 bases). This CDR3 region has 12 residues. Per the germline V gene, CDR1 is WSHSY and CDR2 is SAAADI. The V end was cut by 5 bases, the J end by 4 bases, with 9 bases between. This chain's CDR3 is CASSPTSYEQYF. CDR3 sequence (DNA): TGCGCCAGCAGTCCCACTAGTTACGAGCAGTACTTC.

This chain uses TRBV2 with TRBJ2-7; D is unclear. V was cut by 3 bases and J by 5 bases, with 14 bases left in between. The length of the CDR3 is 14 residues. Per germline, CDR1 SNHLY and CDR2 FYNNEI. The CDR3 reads CASSDHLSSDEQYF. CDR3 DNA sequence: TGTGCCAGCAGTGATCACCTAAGTTCCGACGAGCAGTACTTC.

CDR3 protein: CASQGSYNSPLHF. Written as DNA, the CDR3 is TGCGCCAGCCAGGGATCCTATAATTCACCCCTCCACTTT. The chain has TRBV4-3 and TRBJ1-6, with D perhaps matching TRBD1 (5 bases). Germline CDR1 LGHNA, CDR2 YSLEER. Trimming took off 8 bases at V and 1 base at J, with 6 bases between the two ends. The CDR3 has 13 amino acids.

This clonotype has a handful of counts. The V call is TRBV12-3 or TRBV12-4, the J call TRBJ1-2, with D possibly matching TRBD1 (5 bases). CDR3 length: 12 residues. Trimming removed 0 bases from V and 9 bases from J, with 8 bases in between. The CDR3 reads CASSLARDRYTF. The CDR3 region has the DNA TGTGCCAGCAGTTTAGCCAGGGATCGCTACACCTTC.

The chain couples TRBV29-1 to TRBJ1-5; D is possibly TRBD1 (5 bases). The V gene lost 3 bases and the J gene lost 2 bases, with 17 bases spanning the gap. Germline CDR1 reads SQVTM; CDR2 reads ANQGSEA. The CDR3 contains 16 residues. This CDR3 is CSVESETAQGNQPQHF. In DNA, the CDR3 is TGCAGCGTTGAGTCCGAGACAGCTCAGGGCAATCAGCCCCAGCATTTT.

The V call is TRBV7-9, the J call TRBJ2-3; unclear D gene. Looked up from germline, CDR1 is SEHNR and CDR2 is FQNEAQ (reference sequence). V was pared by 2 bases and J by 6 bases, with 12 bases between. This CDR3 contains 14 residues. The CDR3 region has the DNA TGTGCCAGCAGCTTAAGTGAGAGCGTCGATACGCAGTATTTT. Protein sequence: CASSLSESVDTQYF.

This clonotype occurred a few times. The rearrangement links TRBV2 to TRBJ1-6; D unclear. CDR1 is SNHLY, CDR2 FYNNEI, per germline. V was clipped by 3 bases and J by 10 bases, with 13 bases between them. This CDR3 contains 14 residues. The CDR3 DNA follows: TGTGCCAGCAGTGACCGGATTCTGCCATCACCCCTCCACTTT. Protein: CASSDRILPSPLHF.

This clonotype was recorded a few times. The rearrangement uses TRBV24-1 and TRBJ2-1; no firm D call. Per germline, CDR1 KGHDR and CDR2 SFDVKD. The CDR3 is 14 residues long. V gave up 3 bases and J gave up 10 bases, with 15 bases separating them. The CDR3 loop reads CATSDPNTPREQFF. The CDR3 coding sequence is TGTGCCACCAGTGATCCGAACACGCCTAGGGAGCAGTTCTTC.

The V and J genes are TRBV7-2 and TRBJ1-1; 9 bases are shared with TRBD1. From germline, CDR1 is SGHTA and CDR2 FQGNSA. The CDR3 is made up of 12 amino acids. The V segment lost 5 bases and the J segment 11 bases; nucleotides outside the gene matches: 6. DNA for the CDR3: TGTGCCAGCAGCGGGACAGGGAGAACGGCTTTCTTT. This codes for CASSGTGRTAFF.

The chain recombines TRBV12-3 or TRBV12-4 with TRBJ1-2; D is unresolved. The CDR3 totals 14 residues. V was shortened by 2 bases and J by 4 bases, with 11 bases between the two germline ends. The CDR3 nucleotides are TGTGCCAGCAGTTTACTCTCCGGGTTCTATGGCTACACCTTC. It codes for CASSLLSGFYGYTF.

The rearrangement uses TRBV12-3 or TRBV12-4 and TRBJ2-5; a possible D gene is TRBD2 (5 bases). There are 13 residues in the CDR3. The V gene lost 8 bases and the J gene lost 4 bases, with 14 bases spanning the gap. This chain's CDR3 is CASREGMGETQYF. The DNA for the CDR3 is TGTGCCAGCCGAGAGGGTATGGGAGAGACCCAGTACTTC.